This TCR beta chain originates from a study of cytomegalovirus exposure and HLA in healthy donors. Findings of the study overall: Analysis was carried out at a later point, and it linked a missense DCLRE1C variant to TCR beta V- and J-gene trimming. An apparent linkage of common viral pathogens to several of the most significant clusters emerged in a later analysis.

Donors consisted of healthy bone marrow donors. Regarding this clone: Its target is unknown.

Germline trimming cut 6 bases from V and 3 bases from J; bases unmatched to any gene: 6. This CDR3 has 14 amino acids. Per germline, CDR1 LNHDA and CDR2 SQIVND (reference sequence). Vbeta (60) and Jbeta (13) primers were used in the PCR. Authors' analysis steps: Some 9.9 million of roughly 81 million unique TCR beta chains were shared, per a later count. This table comes from immunoSEQ multiplex PCR, and its TCRdb copy is limited to in-frame clones, with some not included. V and J calls plus clone size are reproduced from that table; the DNA served to infer D and trimming. The sample lists 130,000 or so clones; about 74% were seen once.

This receptor was taken from a man in his thirties or forties in good health and CMV-seronegative. Sequenced material: PBMCs. The rearrangement joins TRBV19 to TRBJ2-5, with 8 bases lining up with TRBD1. The chain's CDR3 is CASRDRALEETQYF. As DNA, the CDR3 is TGTGCCAGTAGGGACAGGGCGTTGGAAGAGACCCAGTACTTC.